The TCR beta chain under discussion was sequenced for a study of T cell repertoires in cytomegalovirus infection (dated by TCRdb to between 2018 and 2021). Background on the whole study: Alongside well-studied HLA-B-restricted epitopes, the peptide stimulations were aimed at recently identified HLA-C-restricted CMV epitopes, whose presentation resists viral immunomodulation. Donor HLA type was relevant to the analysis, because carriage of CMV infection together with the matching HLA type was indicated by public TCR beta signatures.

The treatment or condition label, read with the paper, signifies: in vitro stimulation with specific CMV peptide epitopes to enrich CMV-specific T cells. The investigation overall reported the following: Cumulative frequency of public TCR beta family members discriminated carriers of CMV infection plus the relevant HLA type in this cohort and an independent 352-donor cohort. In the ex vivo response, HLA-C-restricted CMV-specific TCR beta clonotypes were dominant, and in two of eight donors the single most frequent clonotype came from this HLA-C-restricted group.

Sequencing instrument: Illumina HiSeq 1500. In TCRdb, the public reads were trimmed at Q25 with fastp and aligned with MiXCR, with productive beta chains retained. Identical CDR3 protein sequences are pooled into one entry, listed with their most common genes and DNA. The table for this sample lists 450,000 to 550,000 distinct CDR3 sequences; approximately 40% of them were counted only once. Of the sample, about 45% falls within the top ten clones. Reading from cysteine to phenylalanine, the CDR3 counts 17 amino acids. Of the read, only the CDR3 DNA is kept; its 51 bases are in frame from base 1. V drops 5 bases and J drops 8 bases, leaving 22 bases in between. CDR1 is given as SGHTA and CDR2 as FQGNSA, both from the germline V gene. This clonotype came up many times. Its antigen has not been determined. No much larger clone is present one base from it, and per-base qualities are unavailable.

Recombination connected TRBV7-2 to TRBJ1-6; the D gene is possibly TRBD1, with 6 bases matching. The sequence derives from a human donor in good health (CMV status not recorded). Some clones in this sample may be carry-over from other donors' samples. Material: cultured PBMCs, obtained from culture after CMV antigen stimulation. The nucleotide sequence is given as TGTGCCAGCAGCCCTCGGTGGGGGGGCCGAGATGATTCACCCCTCCACTTT. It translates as CASSPRWGGRDDSPLHF.